This T cell receptor (beta chain) was captured by sequencing in a study of cytomegalovirus exposure and HLA in healthy donors. PCR primers comprised 60 Vbeta and 13 Jbeta primers. TCRdb's copy holds only in-frame clones and misses some; the assay was immunoSEQ multiplex PCR. The data hold under 300,000 clones, with roughly 70% observed a single time. For this clone: Its antigen is not known.

Whole-study findings and limits: A likely sequencing artifact accounted for one observed cluster of highly shared sequence variants. Some V segments could not be told apart, so they were left out, TRBV6-2 and TRBV6-3 among them. Cytomegalovirus-associated TCR beta chains were listed, numbering 164.

Germline V gene data show CDR1 as SGDLS and CDR2 as YYNGEE. With V trimmed by 4 bases and J by 4 bases, 11 bases remained unmatched. CDR3 length equals 16 residues. The source of this sequence is a female donor in good health and CMV-seronegative. Sequenced input: PBMCs. The chain has TRBV9 and TRBJ2-7, with 10 bases fitting TRBD2. The CDR3 spells CASSTSLRAGGYEQYF. The CDR3 region has the DNA TGTGCCAGCAGCACTAGCCTTAGAGCGGGAGGGTACGAGCAGTACTTC.